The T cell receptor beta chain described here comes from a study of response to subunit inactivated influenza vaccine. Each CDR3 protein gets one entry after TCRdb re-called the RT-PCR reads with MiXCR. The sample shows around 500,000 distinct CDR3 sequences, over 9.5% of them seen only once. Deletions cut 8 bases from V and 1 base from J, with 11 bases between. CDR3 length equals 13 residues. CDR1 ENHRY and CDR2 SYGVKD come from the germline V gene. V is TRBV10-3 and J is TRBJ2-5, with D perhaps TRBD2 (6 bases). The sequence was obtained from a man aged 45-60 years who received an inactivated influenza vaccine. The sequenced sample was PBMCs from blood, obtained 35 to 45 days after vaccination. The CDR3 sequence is CAIAGTGQETQYF. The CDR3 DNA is TGTGCCATCGCGGGGACCGGCCAAGAGACCCAGTACTTC.